This paragraph covers one T cell receptor beta chain sequence. Within the sample, other DNA sequences also encode this same CDR3. These data come from a study of shared clonotypes between healthy human individuals. About the study: Three plates were used per donor for CD4 naive, three for CD4 memory, two for CD8 naive and one for CD8 memory.

The CDR3 extends over 14 amino acids. The V segment lost 4 bases and the J segment 3 bases; nucleotides outside the gene matches: 1. Germline V gene sequence: CDR1 ENHRY, CDR2 SYGVKD. Deep-level settings were used for running the assay. Authors' processing steps: For the immunoSEQ data, sequences were junction-only without quality scores, so filtering differed. Profiling relied on immunoSEQ multiplex PCR, and the TCRdb table lists in-frame clones only, not all of them. The DNA gave D and trimming, while V, J and clone size come from that table. The data hold around 940,000 clones, with around three quarters observed a single time.

Source material: memory CD4+ T cells sorted from blood. Subset: CD45RA-negative fraction. This TCR was sampled from a man aged 18 to 30 in good health. This sequence joins TRBV10-3 and TRBJ2-3; 10 nucleotides match TRBD2. The CDR3 loop is CAISGTSGTDTQYF. Written as DNA, the CDR3 is TGTGCCATCAGTGGGACTAGCGGAACAGATACGCAGTATTTT.